This T cell receptor (beta chain) was observed in a study of CD8 T cells in ankylosing spondylitis (dated by TCRdb to between 2016 and 2019). Notes on the research overall: The study profiled T cell receptor beta repertoires in healthy donors and ankylosing spondylitis patients to find disease-linked TCR variants. The full study cohort was made up of approximately 24 ankylosing spondylitis patients and approximately 100 healthy donors. Samples of peripheral blood were taken, and for ankylosing spondylitis patients, synovial fluid was collected as well.

General study outcomes and caveats: According to the report, matched synovial fluid samples from ankylosing spondylitis patients were significantly enriched for the disease-linked clones. A TCR beta motif of fewer than 10 highly homologous amino acid variants appeared characteristic of blood from ankylosing spondylitis patients. Some of the motif variants had been reported before in the synovial fluid and blood of reactive arthritis patients, a finding that suggests common disease-initiation mechanisms. The disease-linked clones showed a CD8+ phenotype and occurred at relatively low frequencies in peripheral blood.

On this clonotype: The target of this receptor is not known. No clone much larger than this one lies a single base away; base qualities are absent.

Sequenced on an Illumina HiSeq 2500. TCR beta libraries were prepared by quantitative 5'-RACE with molecular barcodes. The authors' pipeline ran thus. To identify disease-linked TCR variants, a new computational method was used, one built on a probabilistic model of VDJ rearrangement. Using fastp at Q25 and MiXCR, TCRdb reprocessed the public reads and kept productive beta chains. Each entry is one CDR3 protein sequence, shown with its most common DNA and genes. The V and J calls and clone size come from TCRdb's table, not from the authors' own analysis. In all, the sample holds around 29,000 distinct CDR3 sequences, and less than 6.5% of those were seen once. The ten largest clones capture roughly 1.9% of the sample. Ends trimmed: V by 3 bases, J by 9 bases; bases unmatched to a gene: 9. Reading the germline V gene gives CDR1 SGDLS and CDR2 YYNGEE. Counted from cysteine to phenylalanine, this CDR3 has 16 amino acids. Solely the CDR3 DNA is kept, with 48 bases framed from the first base.

This TCR was sampled from a female donor with ankylosing spondylitis or in good health (not recorded which). The rearranged segments are TRBV9 and TRBJ1-6, with 10 bases matching TRBD1. The material sequenced was blood, either unsorted or a sorted T cell fraction (not recorded which). The CDR3 has the sequence CASSGGQGIRSSPLHF. The DNA reads as follows: TGTGCCAGCAGCGGGGGACAGGGGATCCGTAGTTCACCCCTCCACTTT. Supplemented by the reference TRBV9 and TRBJ1-6 proteins around the CDR3, the complete variable domain is DSGVTQTPKHLITATGQRVTLRCSPRSGDLSVYWYQQSLDQGLQFLIQYYNGEERAKGNILERFSAQQFPDLHSELNLSSLELGDSALYFCASSGGQGIRSSPLHFGNGTRLTVT.